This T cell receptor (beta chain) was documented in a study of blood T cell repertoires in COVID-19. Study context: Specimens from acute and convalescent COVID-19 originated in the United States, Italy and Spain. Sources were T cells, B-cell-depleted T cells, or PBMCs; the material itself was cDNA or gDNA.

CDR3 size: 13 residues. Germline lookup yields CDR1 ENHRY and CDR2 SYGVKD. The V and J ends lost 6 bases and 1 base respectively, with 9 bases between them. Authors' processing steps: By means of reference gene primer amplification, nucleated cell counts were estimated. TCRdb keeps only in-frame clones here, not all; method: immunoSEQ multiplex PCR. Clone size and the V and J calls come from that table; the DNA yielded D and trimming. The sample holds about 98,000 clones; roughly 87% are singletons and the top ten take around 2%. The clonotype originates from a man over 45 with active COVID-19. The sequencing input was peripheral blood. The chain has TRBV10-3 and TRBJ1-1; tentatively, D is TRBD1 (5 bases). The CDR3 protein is CAISIDRNTEAFF. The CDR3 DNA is TGTGCCATCAGCATAGACAGGAACACTGAAGCTTTCTTT.